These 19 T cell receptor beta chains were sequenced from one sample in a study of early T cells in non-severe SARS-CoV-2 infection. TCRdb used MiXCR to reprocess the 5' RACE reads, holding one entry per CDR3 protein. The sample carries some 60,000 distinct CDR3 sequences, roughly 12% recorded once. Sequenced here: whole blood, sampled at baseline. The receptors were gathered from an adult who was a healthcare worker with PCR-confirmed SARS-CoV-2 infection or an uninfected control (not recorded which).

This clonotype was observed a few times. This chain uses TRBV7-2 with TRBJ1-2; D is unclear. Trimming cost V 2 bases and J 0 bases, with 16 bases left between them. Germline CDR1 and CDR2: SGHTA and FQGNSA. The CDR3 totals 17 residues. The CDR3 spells CASSLTTSQPPNYGYTF. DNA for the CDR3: TGTGCCAGCAGCTTAACGACAAGTCAGCCCCCTAACTATGGCTACACCTTC.

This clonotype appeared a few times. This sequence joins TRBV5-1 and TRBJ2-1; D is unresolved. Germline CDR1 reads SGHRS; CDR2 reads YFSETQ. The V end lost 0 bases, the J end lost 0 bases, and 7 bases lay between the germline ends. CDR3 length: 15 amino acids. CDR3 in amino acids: CASSLDGNSYNEQFF. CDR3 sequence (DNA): TGCGCCAGCAGCTTGGATGGCAACTCCTACAATGAGCAGTTCTTC.

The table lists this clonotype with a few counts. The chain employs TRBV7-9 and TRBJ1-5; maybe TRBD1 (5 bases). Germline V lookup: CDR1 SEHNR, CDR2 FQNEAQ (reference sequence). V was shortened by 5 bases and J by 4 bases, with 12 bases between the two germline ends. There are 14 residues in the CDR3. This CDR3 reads CASSPEGSNQPQHF. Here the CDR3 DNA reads TGTGCCAGCAGCCCCGAGGGGTCAAATCAGCCCCAGCATTTT.

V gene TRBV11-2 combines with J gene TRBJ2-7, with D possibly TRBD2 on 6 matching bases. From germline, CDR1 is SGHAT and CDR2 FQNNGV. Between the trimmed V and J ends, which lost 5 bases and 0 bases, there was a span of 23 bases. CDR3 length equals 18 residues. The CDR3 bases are TGTGCCAGCAGCGCTCAGCTAAGCGGAGGGTGGGACTCCTACGAGCAGTACTTC. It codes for CASSAQLSGGWDSYEQYF.

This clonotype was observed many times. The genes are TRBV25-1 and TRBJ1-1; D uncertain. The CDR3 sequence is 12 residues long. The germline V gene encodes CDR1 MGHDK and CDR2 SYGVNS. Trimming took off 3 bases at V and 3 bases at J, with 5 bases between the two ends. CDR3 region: CASSDIDTEAFF. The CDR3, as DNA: TGTGCCAGCAGTGATATTGACACTGAAGCTTTCTTT.

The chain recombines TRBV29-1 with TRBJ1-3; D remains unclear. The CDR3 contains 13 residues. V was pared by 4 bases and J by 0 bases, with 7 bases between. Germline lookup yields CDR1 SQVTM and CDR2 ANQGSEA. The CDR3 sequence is CSVVGLSGNTIYF. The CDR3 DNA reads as TGCAGCGTTGTGGGCCTCTCTGGAAACACCATATATTTT.

The CDR3 DNA sequence: TGTGCCAGCACCTCAACGGGACAGGGTTACAATCAGCCCCAGCATTTT. Translation: CASTSTGQGYNQPQHF. The chain joins TRBV6-6 to TRBJ1-5, with 9 positions matching TRBD1. Trimming removed 7 bases from V and 3 bases from J; junction bases left unmatched: 10. From germline, CDR1 is MNHNY and CDR2 SVGAGI (reference sequence). This CDR3 comprises 16 residues.

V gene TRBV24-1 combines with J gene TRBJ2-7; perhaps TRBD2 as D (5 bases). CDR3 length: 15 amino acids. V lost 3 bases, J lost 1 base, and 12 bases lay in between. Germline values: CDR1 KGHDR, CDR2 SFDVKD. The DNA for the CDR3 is TGTGCCACCAGTGATCCCTCAGCGGAGTCCTACGAGCAGTACTTC. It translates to CATSDPSAESYEQYF.

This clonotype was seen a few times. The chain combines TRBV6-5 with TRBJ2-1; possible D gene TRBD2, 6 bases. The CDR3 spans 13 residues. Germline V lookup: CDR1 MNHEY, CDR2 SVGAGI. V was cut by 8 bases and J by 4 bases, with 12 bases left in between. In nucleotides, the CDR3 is TGTGCCAGCGCTGCGGGATCATACAATGAGCAGTTCTTC. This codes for CASAAGSYNEQFF.

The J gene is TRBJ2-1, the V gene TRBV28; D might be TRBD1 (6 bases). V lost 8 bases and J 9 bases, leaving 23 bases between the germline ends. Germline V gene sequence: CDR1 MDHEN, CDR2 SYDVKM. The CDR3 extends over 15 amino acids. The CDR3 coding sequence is TGTGCCAGCTTTGAGGGATTGGGGGCCGGAGGTGAGCAGTTCTTC. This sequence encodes CASFEGLGAGGEQFF.

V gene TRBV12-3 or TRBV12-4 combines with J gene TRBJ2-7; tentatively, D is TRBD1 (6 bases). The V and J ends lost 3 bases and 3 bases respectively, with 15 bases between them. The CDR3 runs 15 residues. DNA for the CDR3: TGTGCCAGCAGTTTCTGGGGACGACAGGACTACGAGCAGTACTTC. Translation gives CASSFWGRQDYEQYF.

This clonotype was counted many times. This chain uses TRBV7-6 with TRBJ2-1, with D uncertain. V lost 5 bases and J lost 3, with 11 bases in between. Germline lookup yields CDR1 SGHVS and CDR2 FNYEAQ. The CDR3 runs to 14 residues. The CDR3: CASSPPEDYNEQFF. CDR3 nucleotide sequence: TGTGCCAGCAGCCCGCCCGAGGACTACAATGAGCAGTTCTTC.

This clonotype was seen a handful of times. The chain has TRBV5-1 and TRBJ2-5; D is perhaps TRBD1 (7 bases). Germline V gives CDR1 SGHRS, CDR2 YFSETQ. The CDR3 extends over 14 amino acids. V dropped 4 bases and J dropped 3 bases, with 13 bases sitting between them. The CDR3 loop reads CASSVSRGEETQYF. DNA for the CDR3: TGCGCCAGCAGCGTATCCAGGGGGGAAGAGACCCAGTACTTC.

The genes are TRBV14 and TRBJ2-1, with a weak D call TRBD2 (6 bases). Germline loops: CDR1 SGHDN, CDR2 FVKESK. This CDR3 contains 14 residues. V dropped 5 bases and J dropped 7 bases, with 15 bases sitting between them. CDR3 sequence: CASSRRDLGNEQFF. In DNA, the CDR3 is TGTGCCAGCAGCAGGCGGGACCTCGGTAATGAGCAGTTCTTC.

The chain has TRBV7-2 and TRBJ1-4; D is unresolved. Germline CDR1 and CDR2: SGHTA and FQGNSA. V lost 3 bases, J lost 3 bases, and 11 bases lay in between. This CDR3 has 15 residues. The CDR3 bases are TGTGCCAGCAGCTTGGGGATCATGGCTAATGAAAAACTGTTTTTT. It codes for CASSLGIMANEKLFF.

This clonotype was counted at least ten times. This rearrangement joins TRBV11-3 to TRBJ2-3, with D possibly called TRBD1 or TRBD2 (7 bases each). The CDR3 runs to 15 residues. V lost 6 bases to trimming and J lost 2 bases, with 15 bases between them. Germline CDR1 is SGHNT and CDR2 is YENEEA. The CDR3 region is CASSQGGSTTDTQYF. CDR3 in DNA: TGTGCCAGCAGTCAGGGGGGGTCCACCACAGATACGCAGTATTTT.

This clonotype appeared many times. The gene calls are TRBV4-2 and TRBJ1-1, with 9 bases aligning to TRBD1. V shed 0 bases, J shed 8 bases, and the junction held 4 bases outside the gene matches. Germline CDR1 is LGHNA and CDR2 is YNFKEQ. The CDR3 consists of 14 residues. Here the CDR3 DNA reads TGTGCCAGCAGCCAAGACTTCACAGGGGGCGAAGCTTTCTTT. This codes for CASSQDFTGGEAFF.

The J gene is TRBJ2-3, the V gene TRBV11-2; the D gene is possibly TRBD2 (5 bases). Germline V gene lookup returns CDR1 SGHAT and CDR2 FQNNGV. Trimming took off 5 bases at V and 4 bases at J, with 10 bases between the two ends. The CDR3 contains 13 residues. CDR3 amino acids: CASSRGPPDTQYF. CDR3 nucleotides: TGTGCCAGCAGCCGAGGGCCACCAGATACGCAGTATTTT.

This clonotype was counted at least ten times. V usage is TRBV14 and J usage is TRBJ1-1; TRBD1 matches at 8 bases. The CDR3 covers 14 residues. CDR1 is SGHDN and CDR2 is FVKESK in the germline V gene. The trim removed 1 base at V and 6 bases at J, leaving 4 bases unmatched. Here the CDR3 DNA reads TGTGCCAGCAGCCAAGGGACAGGGTTTTCTGAAGCTTTCTTT. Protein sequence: CASSQGTGFSEAFF.